This T cell receptor (beta chain) came from a study of blood T cell repertoires in COVID-19. At the level of the study: Samples came from the United States, Italy and Spain, spanning acute and convalescent COVID-19. From T cells, B-cell-depleted T cells, or PBMCs came the material, which was cDNA or gDNA.

Original methodology: Amplifying reference gene primers gave estimates of nucleated cell counts. The protocol was immunoSEQ multiplex PCR, while the TCRdb copy is restricted to in-frame clones and leaves out a portion. V and J calls and clone size follow that table, whereas D and trimming were derived from the DNA. In the table there are about 240,000 clones, 82% of which are singletons. As concerns this clone: A junction end diverges from the germline sequence, so it may reflect a read error.

CDR3 length: 16 residues. CDR1 is SGHVS and CDR2 is FQNEAQ in the germline V gene. Sequencing input: peripheral blood. The gene calls are TRBV7-8 and TRBJ2-2, with 7 positions matching TRBD1. This TCR was recovered from a woman in her seventies with acute or convalescent COVID-19. The DNA for the CDR3 is TGTGCCAGCAGACACCGGGCCAGGGGGAACGCCGGGGAGCTGTTTTTT. It is translated as CASRHRARGNAGELFF.